This TCR beta chain was observed in a study of siplizumab effects on memory and regulatory T cells. A few pairs of donors had their unstimulated naive, memory, effector memory and TEMRA subsets sequenced. Findings and limits, study-wide: Both greater diversity than memory cells and a major contribution to the alloresponse seemed to characterize naive T cells.

Approximately 10^5 TCR templates underwent assay in every sample. Measured with immunoSEQ multiplex PCR; TCRdb has only the in-frame clones, and not every one. The data show 50,000 to 70,000 clones, nearly 98% seen once. Trimming took 1 base from V and 6 from J, leaving 18 bases between them. The CDR3 totals 16 residues. Germline V gene sequence: CDR1 MDHEN, CDR2 SYDVKM. This clone was detected only once. Its antigen remains unknown. The gene calls are TRBV28 and TRBJ1-2; weak D call: TRBD1 (6 bases). Sequencing was performed on naive CD8+ T cells sorted from blood. This clonotype originated in a human donor in good health. DNA of the CDR3: TGTGCCAGCAGTTTATCCTGGGGGGGCGATAGTAATGGCTACACCTTC. Its translation: CASSLSWGGDSNGYTF.